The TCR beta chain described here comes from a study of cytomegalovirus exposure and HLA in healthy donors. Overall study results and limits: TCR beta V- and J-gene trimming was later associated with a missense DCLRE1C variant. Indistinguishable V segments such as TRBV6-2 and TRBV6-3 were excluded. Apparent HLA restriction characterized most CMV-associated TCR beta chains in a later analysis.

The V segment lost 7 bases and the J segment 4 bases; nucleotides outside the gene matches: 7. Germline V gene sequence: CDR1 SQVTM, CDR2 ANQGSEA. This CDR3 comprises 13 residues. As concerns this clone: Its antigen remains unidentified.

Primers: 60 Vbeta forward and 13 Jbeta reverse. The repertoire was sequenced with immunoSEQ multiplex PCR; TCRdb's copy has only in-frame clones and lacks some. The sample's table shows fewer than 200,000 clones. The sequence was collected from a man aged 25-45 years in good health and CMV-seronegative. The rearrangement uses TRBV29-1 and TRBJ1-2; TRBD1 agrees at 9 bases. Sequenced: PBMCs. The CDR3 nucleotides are TGCAGCGCCGGACAGGGGAGCTCCTATGGCTACACCTTC. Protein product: CSAGQGSSYGYTF. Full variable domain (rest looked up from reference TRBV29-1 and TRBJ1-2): SAVISQKPSRDICQRGTSLTIQCQVDSQVTMMFWYRQQPGQSLTLIATANQGSEATYESGFVIDKFPISRPNLTFSTLTVSNMSPEDSSIYLCSAGQGSSYGYTFGSGTRLTVV.